This T cell receptor beta chain was retrieved from a study of T-cell memory formation after mild COVID-19. The CDR3 covers 13 residues. Germline values: CDR1 MNHNY, CDR2 SVGAGI (reference sequence). Trimming took off 7 bases at V and 1 base at J, with 10 bases between the two ends. MiXCR, run by TCRdb on the 5' RACE reads, gives a single entry per CDR3 protein. The sample lists 470,000 or so distinct CDR3 sequences, about 20% occurring once. This TCR came from an adult woman who had mild COVID-19 (a few samples of this study predate the infection). Cell type and time point are not known. Sequenced material: PBMCs or a T cell subset sorted from them (not recorded which). V usage is TRBV6-6 and J usage is TRBJ1-1; no reliable D call. The CDR3 nucleotides are TGTGCCAGCAACGAGGGAACGAACACTGAAGCTTTCTTT. Translating gives CASNEGTNTEAFF.